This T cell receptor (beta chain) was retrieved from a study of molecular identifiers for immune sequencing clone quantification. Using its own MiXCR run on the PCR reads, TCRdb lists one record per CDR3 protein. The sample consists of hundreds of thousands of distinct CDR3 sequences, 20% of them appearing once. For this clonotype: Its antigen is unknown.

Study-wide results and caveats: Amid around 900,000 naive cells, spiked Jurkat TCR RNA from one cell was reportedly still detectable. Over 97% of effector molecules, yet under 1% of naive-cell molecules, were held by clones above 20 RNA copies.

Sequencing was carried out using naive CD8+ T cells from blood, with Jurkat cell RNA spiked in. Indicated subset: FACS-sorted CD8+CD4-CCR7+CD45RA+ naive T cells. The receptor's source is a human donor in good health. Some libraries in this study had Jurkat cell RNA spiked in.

This CDR3 reads CASSQTPGLAGVEQYF. CDR3 coding DNA: TGCGCCAGCAGCCAGACCCCGGGACTAGCGGGAGTTGAGCAGTACTTC. The genes are TRBV4-3 and TRBJ2-7; 14 bases line up with TRBD2. The CDR3 covers 16 residues. Germline lookup yields CDR1 LGHNA and CDR2 YSLEER. Trimming took 3 bases from V and 7 from J; bases not matched to a gene: 8.